A selection of T cell receptor beta chains follows, all from one sample in a study of CD8+ T cells in alopecia areata. Sequencing used immunoSEQ multiplex PCR; TCRdb keeps in-frame clones, though not all of them. The data show about 180,000 clones, about 47% seen once. The starting material was CD8+ T cells sorted from blood, obtained at roughly week 52, from a patient treated with tofacitinib. These receptors were taken from a human donor with alopecia areata. Both conserved end residues are part of each CDR3. A D gene is named only where the DNA matches it firmly. Clone size appears in some rows only: once, few, many, or a class for an expanded clone.

DNA: TGTGCCAGCAGCTCCAGCGGGGGGTTCTACGAGCAGTACTTC
CDR3: CASSSSGGFYEQYF
V: TRBV7-9
D: TRBD2
J: TRBJ2-7
size: few

DNA: TGCGCCAGCAGCCAAGAGGGGAGGTTCAGGGGAGAGACCCAGTACTTC
CDR3: CASSQEGRFRGETQYF
V: TRBV4-3
D: NA
J: TRBJ2-5
size: NA

DNA: TGTGCCAGCAGCCAGATAACAGATACGCAGTATTTT
CDR3: CASSQITDTQYF
V: TRBV5-6
D: NA
J: TRBJ2-3
size: NA

DNA: TGCGCCAGCAGCCAAAGAATTGGCAATCAGCCCCAGCATTTT
CDR3: CASSQRIGNQPQHF
V: TRBV4-1
D: NA
J: TRBJ1-5
size: NA

DNA: TGCGCCAGCAGCCTTACAGGGGGCGGCCCCTACGAGCAGTACTTC
CDR3: CASSLTGGGPYEQYF
V: TRBV5-1
D: TRBD1
J: TRBJ2-7
size: NA

DNA: TGTGCCAGCAGCTTGTCGTCTAGCGGATACGAGCAGTACTTC
CDR3: CASSLSSSGYEQYF
V: TRBV5-6
D: TRBD2
J: TRBJ2-7
size: NA

DNA: TGTGCCTGGAGTGGGCGGAACCAAGAGACCCAGTACTTC
CDR3: CAWSGRNQETQYF
V: TRBV30
D: NA
J: TRBJ2-5
size: few

DNA: TGTGCCAGCAGCTTACTCAGGGGCCGAACCTCCTACGAGCAGTACTTC
CDR3: CASSLLRGRTSYEQYF
V: TRBV7-2
D: NA
J: TRBJ2-7
size: NA

DNA: TGTGCCAGCAGTGAGGGTGGCCAAGAGACCCAGTACTTC
CDR3: CASSEGGQETQYF
V: TRBV25-1
D: NA
J: TRBJ2-5
size: NA

DNA: TGCGCCAGCAGGGACACCGGGGAAGGCGAGCAGTACTTC
CDR3: CASRDTGEGEQYF
V: TRBV10-2
D: NA
J: TRBJ2-7
size: NA

DNA: TGTGCCAGCAGCCTGAGGACGGGGTTTTACTACGAGCAGTACTTC
CDR3: CASSLRTGFYYEQYF
V: TRBV13
D: NA
J: TRBJ2-7
size: NA

DNA: TGTGCCATCAGTGACGAGACAGGTGGCACAGATACGCAGTATTTT
CDR3: CAISDETGGTDTQYF
V: TRBV10-3
D: NA
J: TRBJ2-3
size: NA

DNA: TGTGCCAGCAGCCCCCTATGGACAGGGAGCACAGATACGCAGTATTTT
CDR3: CASSPLWTGSTDTQYF
V: TRBV7-9
D: TRBD1
J: TRBJ2-3
size: NA

DNA: TGTGCCAGCAGCGACAGTCCGGATTTCCTCACTGAAGCTTTCTTT
CDR3: CASSDSPDFLTEAFF
V: TRBV7-2
D: NA
J: TRBJ1-1
size: few

DNA: TGTGCCATCAGTGAGACAGGGGGGCTTGAGCCCCAGCATTTT
CDR3: CAISETGGLEPQHF
V: TRBV10-3
D: TRBD1
J: TRBJ1-5
size: NA

DNA: TGTGCCAGCAGTTTACGGTCTACCAATGAGCAGTTCTTC
CDR3: CASSLRSTNEQFF
V: TRBV27
D: NA
J: TRBJ2-1
size: NA

DNA: TGTGCCATCGGGACAGGGGGAGACTATGGCTACACCTTC
CDR3: CAIGTGGDYGYTF
V: TRBV10-3
D: TRBD1
J: TRBJ1-2
size: NA

DNA: TGTGCCAGCAGCTTAGATACAGGGTCCGGGGCCAACGTCCTGACTTTC
CDR3: CASSLDTGSGANVLTF
V: TRBV11-2
D: NA
J: TRBJ2-6
size: NA

DNA: TGTGCCAGCAGCTCTCAGGGTTACTACCAAGAGACCCAGTACTTC
CDR3: CASSSQGYYQETQYF
V: TRBV11-2
D: NA
J: TRBJ2-5
size: NA

DNA: TGTGCCAGCGCTCAGGGGGGGCCGACAGATACGCAGTATTTT
CDR3: CASAQGGPTDTQYF
V: TRBV6-5
D: NA
J: TRBJ2-3
size: once

DNA: TGTGCCACCATGACAGGGGATCTGAACACCATATATTTT
CDR3: CATMTGDLNTIYF
V: TRBV6-1
D: TRBD1
J: TRBJ1-3
size: NA

DNA: TGTGCCAGCAGCTTCACAGGGGGCCCTGAAGCTTTCTTT
CDR3: CASSFTGGPEAFF
V: TRBV5-6
D: TRBD1
J: TRBJ1-1
size: NA

DNA: TGTGCCAGCAGCTCGCCGGGACTAGCGGGGGCAGATACGCAGTATTTT
CDR3: CASSSPGLAGADTQYF
V: TRBV5-4
D: TRBD2
J: TRBJ2-3
size: NA

DNA: TGTGCCAGCAGGCTGACAGGGGAAGATACGCAGTATTTT
CDR3: CASRLTGEDTQYF
V: TRBV6-5
D: TRBD1
J: TRBJ2-3
size: NA

DNA: TGTGCCTGGAGTTCACAGGACAGGGGGAACTTC
CDR3: CAWSSQDRGNF
V: TRBV30
D: TRBD1
J: TRBJ2-7
size: few

DNA: TGCAGCGTTACGACAGGGGGCAACTATGGCTACACCTTC
CDR3: CSVTTGGNYGYTF
V: TRBV29-1
D: TRBD1
J: TRBJ1-2
size: few

DNA: TGCAGCGTTTCCAATCAGGACAGGGGTCGAGAGACCCAGTACTTC
CDR3: CSVSNQDRGRETQYF
V: TRBV29-1
D: TRBD1
J: TRBJ2-5
size: NA

DNA: TGCGCCAGCAGCTTTGACCAGGGGGGAGGAGAGACCCAGTACTTC
CDR3: CASSFDQGGGETQYF
V: TRBV5-1
D: NA
J: TRBJ2-5
size: NA

DNA: TGCGCCAGCAGCCAAAACCTAGCGGGGGGGCCAGATACGCAGTATTTT
CDR3: CASSQNLAGGPDTQYF
V: TRBV4-3
D: TRBD2
J: TRBJ2-3
size: NA

DNA: TGTGCCAGCAGTGGAATGTCGGGAGGAAAACTGTTTTTT
CDR3: CASSGMSGGKLFF
V: TRBV27
D: NA
J: TRBJ1-4
size: few

DNA: TGTGCCTGGAGACAGTACGGGGAGCTGTTTTTT
CDR3: CAWRQYGELFF
V: TRBV30
D: NA
J: TRBJ2-2
size: few

DNA: TGCGCCAGCAATAAGGACTTGCTGAACACTGAAGCTTTCTTT
CDR3: CASNKDLLNTEAFF
V: TRBV5-1
D: NA
J: TRBJ1-1
size: NA

DNA: TGTGCCAGCAGTTTAGCGGGGGGTACCGAGCAGTACTTC
CDR3: CASSLAGGTEQYF
V: TRBV6-5
D: TRBD2
J: TRBJ2-7
size: NA

DNA: TGTGCCAGCAGTTTCATAGGGACAGGCAATTACGAGCAGTACTTC
CDR3: CASSFIGTGNYEQYF
V: TRBV27
D: TRBD1
J: TRBJ2-7
size: NA

DNA: TGTGCCACCCCGGGGGGGAGCTCCTACAATGAGCAGTTCTTC
CDR3: CATPGGSSYNEQFF
V: TRBV7-9
D: TRBD2
J: TRBJ2-1
size: NA

DNA: TGTGCCAGCAGTGCTGACAATACCGGGGAGCTGTTTTTT
CDR3: CASSADNTGELFF
V: TRBV6-4
D: NA
J: TRBJ2-2
size: NA

DNA: TGTGCCAGCAGTGAAGGGGCAGGGGCTGGAAACACCATATATTTT
CDR3: CASSEGAGAGNTIYF
V: TRBV2
D: NA
J: TRBJ1-3
size: NA

DNA: TGCAGCGTTGCAGGGTTAGACACCGGGGAGCTGTTTTTT
CDR3: CSVAGLDTGELFF
V: TRBV29-1
D: NA
J: TRBJ2-2
size: NA

DNA: TGTGCCTGGAGTGTACTAGCGGGGGGGACAGATACGCAGTATTTT
CDR3: CAWSVLAGGTDTQYF
V: TRBV30
D: TRBD2
J: TRBJ2-3
size: NA

DNA: TGTGCCAGCAGCTTAGGCCAGGGGCCGAACTACGAGCAGTACTTC
CDR3: CASSLGQGPNYEQYF
V: TRBV7-9
D: NA
J: TRBJ2-7
size: NA

DNA: TGTGCCAGCAGCTTAGATGGGTCAGGGGCCGAGGACTATGGCTACACCTTC
CDR3: CASSLDGSGAEDYGYTF
V: TRBV7-8
D: NA
J: TRBJ1-2
size: NA

DNA: TGTGCCAGCAGCCCCGCCAGGGTCCTCTACGAGCAGTACTTC
CDR3: CASSPARVLYEQYF
V: TRBV11-2
D: NA
J: TRBJ2-7
size: NA

DNA: TGCGCCAGCAGCCCTACCGGGACGGATTATGGCTACACCTTC
CDR3: CASSPTGTDYGYTF
V: TRBV5-1
D: NA
J: TRBJ1-2
size: NA

DNA: TGTGCCAGCAGCCAAGATGTCGGGAGTGGGGACTATGGCTACACCTTC
CDR3: CASSQDVGSGDYGYTF
V: TRBV14
D: NA
J: TRBJ1-2
size: few

DNA: TGTGCCAGCAGCCCGGCTCGGGACAGGGAGGATTCACCCCTCCACTTT
CDR3: CASSPARDREDSPLHF
V: TRBV5-4
D: TRBD1
J: TRBJ1-6
size: NA

DNA: TGTGCCAGCTCACCAAGTAAGGGCACCCACACTGAAGCTTTCTTT
CDR3: CASSPSKGTHTEAFF
V: TRBV18
D: NA
J: TRBJ1-1
size: few

DNA: TGTGCCAGCAGCTTTGGTGATTCCTACTATGGCTACACCTTC
CDR3: CASSFGDSYYGYTF
V: TRBV7-9
D: NA
J: TRBJ1-2
size: NA

DNA: TGTGCCAGCAGCGCCGACAGTTTAACCGGGGAGCTGTTTTTT
CDR3: CASSADSLTGELFF
V: TRBV9
D: NA
J: TRBJ2-2
size: few

DNA: TGTGCCAGCATCTTGAGGGGAGGGGGTAATCAGCCCCAGCATTTT
CDR3: CASILRGGGNQPQHF
V: TRBV7-2
D: NA
J: TRBJ1-5
size: NA

DNA: TGTGCCAGCAGTCCGACAGGGATCGGCTACGAGCAGTACTTC
CDR3: CASSPTGIGYEQYF
V: TRBV6-1
D: TRBD1
J: TRBJ2-7
size: few

DNA: TGTGCCAGCAGGCCGACAGGATTGAATGAAAAACTGTTTTTT
CDR3: CASRPTGLNEKLFF
V: TRBV5-6
D: NA
J: TRBJ1-4
size: NA

DNA: TGTGCCAGCAGCGCCTGGGGGGCAGGGAATGAGCAGTTCTTC
CDR3: CASSAWGAGNEQFF
V: TRBV7-8
D: NA
J: TRBJ2-1
size: NA

DNA: TGTGCCAGCAGCCTAGGAGAATCCGTAGATACGCAGTATTTT
CDR3: CASSLGESVDTQYF
V: TRBV5-6
D: NA
J: TRBJ2-3
size: few

DNA: TGTGCCAGCAGTGAAAACAGGGAAAGCGAAAAACTGTTTTTT
CDR3: CASSENRESEKLFF
V: TRBV2
D: NA
J: TRBJ1-4
size: NA